The 15 T cell receptor beta chains presented below share a single source sample, sequenced in a study of cytomegalovirus exposure and HLA in healthy donors. The PCR made use of 60 Vbeta and 13 Jbeta primers. Assay: immunoSEQ multiplex PCR; the TCRdb copy retains only in-frame clones and omits some. The sample shows about 150,000 clones, 76% of them seen only once. Sequencing input: PBMCs. Receptor source: a male donor in good health and CMV-seronegative.

The chain couples TRBV19 to TRBJ2-3, with 12 nucleotides matching TRBD1. This CDR3 is built from 16 residues. The trim removed 2 bases at V and 2 bases at J, leaving 2 bases unmatched. Germline lookup yields CDR1 LNHDA and CDR2 SQIVND (reference sequence). The CDR3 reads CASSITGQGATDTQYF. DNA for the CDR3: TGTGCCAGTAGTATAACGGGACAGGGGGCCACAGATACGCAGTATTTT.

V and J are TRBV10-3 and TRBJ2-5; D is unresolved. The CDR3 is 12 amino acids. From germline, CDR1 is ENHRY and CDR2 SYGVKD. Between the trimmed V and J ends, which lost 0 bases and 9 bases, there was a span of 8 bases. DNA for the CDR3: TGTGCCATCAGTGAGTCTAGTATGGCCCAGTACTTC. Its translation is CAISESSMAQYF.

For this clone: Within the sample, other DNA sequences also encode this same CDR3. The DNA of the CDR3 is TGTGCCAGCAGACTAACCGGGACAGGGTTCTCGGTAGATGAAAAACTGTTTTTT. Translated, it gives CASRLTGTGFSVDEKLFF. V and J are TRBV27 and TRBJ1-4; TRBD1 aligns across 9 bases. Losses at the gene ends were 6 bases for V and 6 bases for J; bases not matched to a gene: 17. CDR1 and CDR2 (germline): MNHEY, SMNVEV (reference sequence). The CDR3 is made up of 18 amino acids.

The genes are TRBV18 and TRBJ2-1, with 12 bases matching TRBD2. After removal of 6 bases from V and 6 bases from J, the junction contained 9 bases not matched to a gene. The CDR3 runs 16 residues. The germline CDR1 and CDR2 sequences are KGHSH and LQKENI. The CDR3 loop reads CASSPPGLAGTNEQFF. The CDR3 nucleotides read TGTGCCAGCTCCCCCCCGGGACTAGCGGGTACCAATGAGCAGTTCTTC.

The rearrangement uses TRBV30 and TRBJ1-2; maybe TRBD1 (5 bases). V shed 2 bases and J shed 3 bases, with 10 bases lying between them. This CDR3 comprises 13 residues. Germline assignment: CDR1 GTSNPN and CDR2 SVGIG (reference sequence). The CDR3 region is CAWSSGGYYGYTF. CDR3 bases: TGTGCCTGGAGTTCGGGGGGGTACTATGGCTACACCTTC.

About this clone: Other DNA sequences in the same sample also yield this CDR3. The rearrangement links TRBV27 to TRBJ2-7, with D possibly being TRBD1 (6 bases). CDR1 is MNHEY, CDR2 SMNVEV, per germline (reference sequence). The V end was cut by 5 bases, the J end by 4 bases, with 15 bases between. CDR3 length equals 14 residues. The CDR3 coding sequence is TGTGCCAGCAGTCCGGGACAAGGAAAATACGAGCAGTACTTC. It encodes CASSPGQGKYEQYF.

The chain couples TRBV5-5 to TRBJ1-4; 9 nucleotides line up with TRBD1. J lost 8 bases, V lost 3 bases, and 8 bases had no gene match. Germline V CDR1 and CDR2: SGHKS, YYEKEE (reference sequence). This CDR3 region has 15 residues. As DNA, the CDR3 is TGTGCCAGCAGCTCTCCGGGACAGGGTTTCGAAAAACTGTTTTTT. Its translation is CASSSPGQGFEKLFF.

This chain uses TRBV6-1 with TRBJ2-7, with 8 nucleotides matching TRBD2. Germline loops: CDR1 MNHNS, CDR2 SASEGT. V was pared by 2 bases and J by 4 bases, with 10 bases of the junction left unmatched. The length of the CDR3 is 16 residues. The CDR3 loop reads CASSEMGAREGYEQYF. For the CDR3, the DNA is TGTGCCAGCAGTGAAATGGGGGCTCGGGAGGGATACGAGCAGTACTTC.

This chain uses TRBV6-8 with TRBJ1-2; D remains ambiguous. This CDR3 has 16 amino acids. Deletions cut 0 bases from V and 2 bases from J, with 13 bases between. Germline lookup yields CDR1 MNHGY and CDR2 SAAAGT. In DNA, the CDR3 is TGTGCCAGCAGTTACTCGAAGCGGGCGGGGAACTATGGCTACACCTTC. Translating gives CASSYSKRAGNYGYTF.

This clone was observed a single time. The chain employs TRBV28 and TRBJ1-3; D gene uncertain. Trimming pared 3 bases from V and 0 bases from J, leaving 12 bases between. Germline V gives CDR1 MDHEN, CDR2 SYDVKM. The CDR3 sequence is 16 residues long. CDR3 loop: CASSFQRASSGNTIYF. The CDR3 DNA follows: TGTGCCAGCAGTTTCCAGAGGGCCAGCTCTGGAAACACCATATATTTT.

This clone showed up just a few times. This chain connects TRBV15 to TRBJ2-1; 8 nucleotides line up with TRBD2. The CDR3 spans 17 residues. The germline V gene has CDR1 LNHNV and CDR2 YYDKDF (reference sequence). With 5 bases clipped from V and 4 bases from J, the junction kept 13 bases outside the gene matches. The CDR3 sequence: CATSPTSGQTLYNEQFF. The CDR3 DNA follows: TGTGCCACCAGCCCAACTAGCGGCCAGACCTTATACAATGAGCAGTTCTTC. Full variable domain (rest looked up from reference TRBV15 and TRBJ2-1): DAMVIQNPRYQVTQFGKPVTLSCSQTLNHNVMYWYQQKSSQAPKLLFHYYDKDFNNEADTPDNFQSRRPNTSFCFLDIRSPGLGDTAMYLCATSPTSGQTLYNEQFFGPGTRLTVL.

The chain carries TRBV5-1 and TRBJ2-5, with D tentatively TRBD1 (6 bases). V lost 2 bases and J 5 bases, leaving 19 bases between the germline ends. From germline, CDR1 is SGHRS and CDR2 YFSETQ. The CDR3 covers 16 residues. The CDR3 reads CASSLSNRVELETQYF. CDR3 coding DNA: TGCGCCAGCAGCTTAAGTAACAGGGTGGAATTGGAGACCCAGTACTTC.

The chain employs TRBV7-8 and TRBJ1-5; D unclear. CDR3 length: 17 amino acids. Trimming took off 1 base at V and 0 bases at J, with 13 bases between the two ends. Germline-derived CDR1 and CDR2 are SGHVS and FQNEAQ. CDR3 protein: CASSLGAAQYSNQPQHF. The CDR3 DNA reads TGTGCCAGCAGCTTAGGGGCAGCCCAATATAGCAATCAGCCCCAGCATTTT.

The chain links TRBV5-1 to TRBJ1-4; 9 bases are a match to TRBD1. Germline CDR1 SGHRS, CDR2 YFSETQ. This CDR3 region has 15 residues. With V trimmed by 4 bases and J by 8 bases, 9 bases remained unmatched. CDR3 sequence: CASSLDRGGREKLFF. The CDR3 bases are TGCGCCAGCAGCCTCGACAGGGGGGGGAGAGAAAAACTGTTTTTT.

This clone was detected once. The rearrangement uses TRBV29-1 and TRBJ1-2; D may be TRBD1 (5 bases). Trimming shortened V by 7 bases and J by 7 bases, and 16 bases separated the two germline ends. The germline V gene encodes CDR1 SQVTM and CDR2 ANQGSEA. This CDR3 has 12 amino acids. The CDR3 is CSAQPGMGGYTF. CDR3 sequence (DNA): TGCAGCGCTCAGCCAGGGATGGGTGGCTACACCTTC.